This T cell receptor (beta chain) was identified during a study of T cells in Graves' hyperthyroidism and ophthalmopathy. Whole-study context: Before any treatment, at initial diagnosis, peripheral blood was collected.

Patients between 18 and 65 years old had hyperthyroidism, newly diagnosed and lasting under 2 months. This clonotype was seen ten or more times. What it binds is not known. RNA transcripts served as the template for amplifying TCR beta CDR3 regions. First-round RT-PCR targeting the TCR CDR3 was performed with the HTBI primer set. TCRdb independently ran MiXCR on the multiplex PCR reads; one entry per CDR3 protein. The sample has 250,000 to 300,000 distinct CDR3 sequences, about 15% seen once. Findings of the study overall: Ophthalmopathy onset followed model prediction by a median approximately 6.2 months. The majority of expanded thyroid clonotypes above 0.001 also appeared in blood.

The germline CDR1 and CDR2 sequences are MDHEN and SYDVKM. The CDR3 has 12 amino acids. The ends were cut back, 2 bases at V and 4 bases at J, with 5 bases in the middle. The sample comprised blood. The chain combines TRBV28 with TRBJ1-1; possible D gene TRBD1, 5 bases. The TCR comes from a woman in her 40s with Graves' hyperthyroidism that later progressed to Graves' ophthalmopathy. CDR3 sequence (DNA): TGTGCCAGCAGTTTACAGGGCACTGAAGCTTTCTTT. This sequence encodes CASSLQGTEAFF. The entire variable domain, with the rest obtained from reference TRBV28 and TRBJ1-1, is as follows: DVKVTQSSRYLVKRTGEKVFLECVQDMDHENMFWYRQDPGLGLRLIYFSYDVKMKEKGDIPEGYSVSREKKERFSLILESASTNQTSMYLCASSLQGTEAFFGQGTRLTVV.